This TCR beta chain was identified in a study of T cell changes during pregnancy in multiple sclerosis (dated by TCRdb to between 2018 and 2021). Background on the whole study: The study examined how the T cell repertoire changed over the course of pregnancy in women with multiple sclerosis.

To prepare the library, the immunoSEQ multiplex PCR assay was applied. TCRdb took this table from immuneACCESS and kept in-frame rearrangements with V and J called. Such tables lack part of the clones; where checked against another copy, unresolved V genes explain under half of the gap, and the rest is unexplained. This sample gives just under 20,000 clones in total; 86% of them show up just once. 4.5% to 6% of the sample is taken by the ten largest. On this clone: This receptor's antigen is unknown. No base qualities exist here, and no much larger clone lies one base off it.

The clonotype comes from a female donor in good health, enrolled as a control in a pregnancy study. This material consisted of CD8+ T cells from peripheral blood mononuclear cells, taken in the third trimester of pregnancy.

For the CDR3, the sequence is CASSLVPNTEAFF. In nucleotide form, the sequence is TGTGCCAGCAGCTTAGTCCCAAACACTGAAGCTTTCTTT. This chain joins TRBV7-3 to TRBJ1-1, with no reliable assignment of the D segment. The germline V gene specifies SGHTA as CDR1 and FQGTGA as CDR2. Trimming removed 2 bases from V and 2 bases from J, leaving 6 bases between the germline ends. Its CDR3 holds 13 amino acids, cysteine through phenylalanine. Only CDR3 DNA is held: 39 bases, read in frame from base 1.